This T cell receptor (beta chain) was documented in a study of blood T cell repertoires in COVID-19. Study context: From the United States, Italy and Spain came samples of acute and convalescent COVID-19.

The CDR3 runs 11 residues. The V end was cut by 0 bases, the J end by 7 bases, with 5 bases between. Germline CDR1 reads SGHNT; CDR2 reads YYREEE (reference sequence). Profiled with immunoSEQ multiplex PCR; TCRdb holds only in-frame clones, not every one. The sample lists some 150,000 clones; 65% to 90% were seen once. The clonotype originates from a woman aged 45-65 years in a cohort sampled during active or convalescent COVID-19. The chain recombines TRBV5-4 with TRBJ2-7; possible D gene TRBD2, 5 bases. The sample comprised peripheral blood. The CDR3: CASSLGREQYF. In DNA, the CDR3 is TGTGCCAGCAGCTTGGGGAGGGAGCAGTACTTC.